Each of the 14 T cell receptor beta chains below was sequenced from the same sample in a study of CD4 T cells in relation to SARS-CoV-2 and coronaviruses. Unexposed donor CD4+ T cells date from 2011-2018, before the COVID-19 pandemic. CD4+ T cells were isolated from the cells after 10 days of culture. Their specific antigens are unknown. Sequenced by immunoSEQ multiplex PCR; TCRdb stores in-frame clones only, minus some. The data show under 35,000 clones, about 70% seen once. The sequencing input was CD4+ T cells from PBMCs, cultured in vitro. These receptors were taken from a human donor in good health.

This chain uses TRBV19 with TRBJ1-2; 12 bases match TRBD1. Per germline, CDR1 LNHDA and CDR2 SQIVND (reference sequence). The CDR3 loop spans 18 amino acids. V lost 4 bases and J lost 1; bases outside the gene matches: 10. The CDR3 sequence is CASSTPPGQGALNYGYTF. For the CDR3, the DNA is TGTGCCAGTAGTACCCCCCCGGGACAGGGGGCGCTTAACTATGGCTACACCTTC.

The chain links TRBV2 to TRBJ2-7; TRBD2 aligns across 7 bases. Trimming cost V 8 bases and J 0 bases; bases outside gene matches: 4. Germline V gives CDR1 SNHLY, CDR2 FYNNEI. This CDR3 is built from 13 residues. The CDR3 reads CASGGGNSYEQYF. As DNA, the CDR3 is TGTGCCAGCGGCGGGGGTAACTCCTACGAGCAGTACTTC.

The genes are TRBV11-2 and TRBJ1-2; D unclear. The CDR3 consists of 14 residues. V was shortened by 0 bases and J by 2 bases, with 7 bases between the two germline ends. Germline CDR1 SGHAT, CDR2 FQNNGV. CDR3: CASSLEAVNYGYTF. CDR3 coding DNA: TGTGCCAGCAGCTTAGAAGCGGTGAACTATGGCTACACCTTC.

V and J are TRBV11-2 and TRBJ2-4; 7 bases map to TRBD1. Germline CDR1 and CDR2: SGHAT and FQNNGV. The J segment lost 0 bases and the V segment lost 5 bases, leaving 4 bases of the junction unmatched. The CDR3 consists of 15 residues. CDR3 protein: CASSTQGLAKNIQYF. The CDR3 DNA is TGTGCCAGCAGCACACAGGGGTTAGCCAAAAACATTCAGTACTTC. Based on the CDR3 plus reference TRBV11-2 and TRBJ2-4, the full variable domain is EAGVAQSPRYKIIEKRQSVAFWCNPISGHATLYWYQQILGQGPKLLIQFQNNGVVDDSQLPKDRFSAERLKGVDSTLKIQPAKLEDSAVYLCASSTQGLAKNIQYFGAGTRLSVL.

This clone was counted a few times. The gene calls are TRBV18 and TRBJ1-1, with D possibly TRBD1 on 5 matching bases. This CDR3 contains 16 residues. Deletions cut 3 bases from V and 1 base from J, with 15 bases between. Germline V gives CDR1 KGHSH, CDR2 LQKENI. The CDR3 DNA reads TGTGCCAGCTCACCTCCGGGGGGGAGGGCGAACACTGAAGCTTTCTTT. Translated, it gives CASSPPGGRANTEAFF.

The chain is built from TRBV18 and TRBJ2-7; D may be TRBD1 (6 bases). V dropped 3 bases and J dropped 5 bases, with 8 bases sitting between them. Germline assignment: CDR1 KGHSH and CDR2 LQKENI. The CDR3 is 12 amino acids. The CDR3 DNA reads TGTGCCAGCTCACCTCAGGGGAACGAGCAGTACTTC. Translated, it gives CASSPQGNEQYF.

The chain has TRBV5-6 and TRBJ1-2; maybe TRBD1 (5 bases). Trimming removed 0 bases from V and 0 bases from J, with 9 bases in between. The germline V gene encodes CDR1 SGHDT and CDR2 YYEEEE. The CDR3 runs 15 residues. This CDR3 is CASSLAGAPNYGYTF. CDR3 DNA: TGTGCCAGCAGCTTGGCCGGGGCTCCTAACTATGGCTACACCTTC.

Here the CDR3 reads CASSVGQDLYGYTF. The DNA for the CDR3 is TGTGCCAGCAGCGTAGGACAGGATCTTTATGGCTACACCTTC. The chain is built from TRBV9 and TRBJ1-2; TRBD1 might be the D (6 bases). The V gene lost 0 bases and the J gene lost 5 bases, with 11 bases spanning the gap. The CDR3 extends over 14 amino acids. The germline V gene has CDR1 SGDLS and CDR2 YYNGEE.

V and J are TRBV4-2 and TRBJ1-5; 12 nucleotides match TRBD1. Trimming cost V 0 bases and J 4 bases; bases outside gene matches: 7. The CDR3 covers 18 residues. Germline CDR1 reads LGHNA; CDR2 reads YNFKEQ. This CDR3 reads CASSQDGTGGGRNQPQHF. The DNA of the CDR3 is TGTGCCAGCAGCCAAGACGGGACAGGGGGCGGGAGGAATCAGCCCCAGCATTTT.

The chain combines TRBV5-1 with TRBJ2-7, with D maybe TRBD2 (5 bases). V was clipped by 0 bases and J by 3 bases, with 10 bases between them. CDR1 is SGHRS and CDR2 is YFSETQ in the germline V gene. CDR3 length: 14 amino acids. CDR3 in DNA: TGCGCCAGCAGCTTGGACCCCGGGATCTACGAGCAGTACTTC. Its translation is CASSLDPGIYEQYF. Full variable domain (remainder filled in from reference TRBV5-1 and TRBJ2-7): KAGVTQTPRYLIKTRGQQVTLSCSPISGHRSVSWYQQTPGQGLQFLFEYFSETQRNKGNFPGRFSGRQFSNSRSEMNVSTLELGDSALYLCASSLDPGIYEQYFGPGTRLTVT.

This rearrangement joins TRBV14 to TRBJ2-7; no firm D call. Trimming removed 1 base from V and 0 bases from J, with 25 bases in between. The CDR3 is made up of 20 amino acids. Germline V gives CDR1 SGHDN, CDR2 FVKESK. The CDR3 DNA is TGTGCCAGCAGCCAAGTCGCTTCGGAGATGGGAAATCGTGGCTCCTACGAGCAGTACTTC. Its translation is CASSQVASEMGNRGSYEQYF. The full variable domain, completed using reference TRBV14 and TRBJ2-7, is EAGVTQFPSHSVIEKGQTVTLRCDPISGHDNLYWYRRVMGKEIKFLLHFVKESKQDESGMPNNRFLAERTGGTYSTLKVQPAELEDSGVYFCASSQVASEMGNRGSYEQYFGPGTRLTVT.

The chain combines TRBV7-8 with TRBJ1-2; 10 bases fit TRBD1. There are 16 residues in the CDR3. V trimming: 9 bases; J trimming: 8 bases; junction bases outside the gene matches: 18. Germline values: CDR1 SGHVS, CDR2 FQNEAQ. This CDR3 reads CASVRDRGSRVGGYTF. The CDR3 nucleotides are TGTGCCAGTGTCCGGGACAGGGGTTCTCGGGTTGGCGGCTACACCTTC.

The table lists this clone with a count of one. This rearrangement joins TRBV6-6 to TRBJ2-3; D is uncertain. Trimming stripped 5 bases from V and 11 bases from J, with 20 bases between. CDR3 length: 14 residues. The germline V gene encodes CDR1 MNHNY and CDR2 SVGAGI (reference sequence). The CDR3 DNA is TGTGCCAGCAGTACCTCCCGGGCCCCCAACGGGCAGTATTTT. Its protein is CASSTSRAPNGQYF.

This clone has only a few counts. CDR3 DNA: TGTGCCAGCGCCGGCACAGGGAATGAAAAACTGTTTTTT. The encoded protein is CASAGTGNEKLFF. The V gene is TRBV6-5, the J gene TRBJ1-4; a weak D match, TRBD1 (6 bases). The CDR3 runs to 13 residues. Germline values: CDR1 MNHEY, CDR2 SVGAGI. Trimming took 8 bases from V and 5 from J, leaving 12 bases between them.